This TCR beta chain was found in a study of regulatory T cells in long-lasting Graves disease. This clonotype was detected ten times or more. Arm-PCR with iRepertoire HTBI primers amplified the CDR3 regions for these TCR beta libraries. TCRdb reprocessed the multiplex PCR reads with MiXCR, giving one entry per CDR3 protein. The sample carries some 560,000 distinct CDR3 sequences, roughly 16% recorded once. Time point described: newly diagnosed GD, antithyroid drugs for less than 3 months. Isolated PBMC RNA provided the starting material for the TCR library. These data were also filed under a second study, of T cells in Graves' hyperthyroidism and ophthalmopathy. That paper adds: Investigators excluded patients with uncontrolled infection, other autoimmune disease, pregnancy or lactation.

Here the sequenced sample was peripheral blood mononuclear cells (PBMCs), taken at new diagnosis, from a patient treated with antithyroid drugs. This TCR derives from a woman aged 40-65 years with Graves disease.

The DNA of the CDR3 is TGTGCCAGCAGTTTAGGGGGCCCAGAACTCTACGAGCAGTACTTC. Amino acids: CASSLGGPELYEQYF. The chain combines TRBV28 with TRBJ2-7, with a weak D call TRBD1 (6 bases). CDR3 length: 15 amino acids. Germline values: CDR1 MDHEN, CDR2 SYDVKM. Trimming removed 2 bases from V and 3 bases from J, with 14 bases in between.